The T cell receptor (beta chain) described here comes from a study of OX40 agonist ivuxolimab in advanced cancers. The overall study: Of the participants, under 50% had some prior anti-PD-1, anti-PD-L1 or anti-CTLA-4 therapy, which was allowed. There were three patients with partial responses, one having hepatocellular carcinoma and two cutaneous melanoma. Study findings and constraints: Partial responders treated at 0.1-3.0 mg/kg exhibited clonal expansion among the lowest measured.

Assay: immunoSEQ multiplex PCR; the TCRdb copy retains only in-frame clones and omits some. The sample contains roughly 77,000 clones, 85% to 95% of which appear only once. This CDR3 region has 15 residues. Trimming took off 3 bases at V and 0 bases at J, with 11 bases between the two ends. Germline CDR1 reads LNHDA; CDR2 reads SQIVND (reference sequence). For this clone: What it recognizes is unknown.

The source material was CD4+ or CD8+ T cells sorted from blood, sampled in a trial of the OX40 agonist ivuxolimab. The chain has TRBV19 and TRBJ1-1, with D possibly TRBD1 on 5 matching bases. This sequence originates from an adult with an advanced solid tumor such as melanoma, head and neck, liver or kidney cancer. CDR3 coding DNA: TGTGCCAGTAGTATCGCCGGGACTATGAACACTGAAGCTTTCTTT. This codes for CASSIAGTMNTEAFF.